The clone carrying this T cell receptor beta chain has more than one count but fewer than ten. Its specificity is not known. One entry per CDR3 protein, called by TCRdb with MiXCR from the 5' RACE reads. This sample has around 300,000 distinct CDR3 sequences; approximately 14% occur once, and the top ten carry approximately 21%. This CDR3 is 15 amino acids long. In germline, CDR1 is SGHVS, CDR2 FQNEAQ. The V and J ends lost 5 bases and 0 bases respectively, with 12 bases between them. These data originate in a study of T-cell memory formation after mild COVID-19. In the study overall: TCR clusters largely stayed donor specific.

Study-wide results and limits: CD4/CD8 balance characterized clones contracting day 15 to 85, and CD4+ skew characterized later expanders. Contracting CD4+ clones lay largely in CM and EM, with CD8+ ones residing in EMRA.

The J gene is TRBJ2-3, the V gene TRBV7-8, with D maybe TRBD2 (5 bases). The source material was PBMCs or a T cell subset sorted from them (not recorded which). This TCR was recovered from a man aged 18 to 35 who had mild COVID-19 (a few samples of this study predate the infection). Cell type and time point are not known. DNA for the CDR3: TGTGCCAGCAGCGCGGACTCCTCTAGCACAGATACGCAGTATTTT. It translates to CASSADSSSTDTQYF. Supplemented by reference TRBV7-8 and TRBJ2-3, the full variable domain reads GAGVSQSPRYKVAKRGQDVALRCDPISGHVSLFWYQQALGQGPEFLTYFQNEAQLDKSGLPSDRFFAERPEGSVSTLKIQRTQQEDSAVYLCASSADSSSTDTQYFGPGTRLTVL.